Listed below are T cell receptor beta chains from one sample, sequenced in a study of CD8 T cells in ankylosing spondylitis. TCRdb reprocessed the 5' RACE reads via MiXCR and lists one record per CDR3 protein. The sample includes 250,000 to 300,000 distinct CDR3 sequences, 15% to 20% seen only once; the top ten take around 7.8%. Specimen: blood, either unsorted or a sorted T cell fraction (not recorded which). The receptors stem from a male donor with ankylosing spondylitis or in good health (not recorded which). Each CDR3 is given without its conserved first and last residue.

TRBV28	TRBJ1-5	ASSAFYSNQPQH
TRBV12-3/TRBV12-4	TRBJ2-3	ASSRKGARGDTQY
TRBV28	TRBJ2-5	ASSFGGRIQETQY
TRBV7-6	TRBJ2-5	ASSLSGAETQY
TRBV4-2	TRBJ1-1	ASSQDPVTEAF
TRBV29-1	TRBJ2-3	SAEHTDTQY
TRBV6-5	TRBJ2-3	ASSYSFRASTDTQY
TRBV28	TRBJ2-1	ASTLGEGYNEQF
TRBV5-8	TRBJ2-5	ASSYHETQY
TRBV30	TRBJ1-5	AWSEGRGTQPQH
TRBV3-1	TRBJ2-2	ASSRSTGSGELF
TRBV29-1	TRBJ1-4	SVQGGRGQGEKLF
TRBV15	TRBJ2-5	ATSTRGGSETQY
TRBV19	TRBJ1-3	ASRTTVTGNTIY
TRBV5-5	TRBJ2-2	ASSLGMGQGAGELF
TRBV12-3/TRBV12-4	TRBJ1-5	ASSRPGQNQPQH
TRBV20-1	TRBJ2-3	SAEGLRLAGEKSTDTQY
TRBV29-1	TRBJ2-5	SVEEPETQY
TRBV25-1	TRBJ2-1	ASSEYGIGLARQF
TRBV6-1	TRBJ2-1	ASSPSGGAVYEQF
TRBV29-1	TRBJ2-2	SVAASGRNTGELF
TRBV20-1	TRBJ1-5	SAKEGTNIYSNQPQH
TRBV12-3/TRBV12-4	TRBJ2-3	ASSFPSRGLLTDTQY
TRBV10-3	TRBJ2-6	AISEAGTSSSLGANVLT
TRBV3-1	TRBJ2-1	ASSQNSGYGGEQF
TRBV7-2	TRBJ2-1	ASSRGLAVVSYNEQF
TRBV25-1	TRBJ2-1	ASRDRGLYNEQF
TRBV5-1	TRBJ1-2	ASSLGAVGYGYT
TRBV12-3/TRBV12-4	TRBJ2-1	ASSLVRGSGNEQF